This T cell receptor (beta chain) was identified in a study of control samples from healthy donors and cancer patients. This clone has a single count. The CDR3 has 17 amino acids. The J segment lost 0 bases and the V segment lost 2 bases, leaving 10 bases of the junction unmatched. The V gene's germline CDR1 is GTSNPN and CDR2 SVGIG (reference sequence). Using immunoSEQ multiplex PCR, the repertoire was profiled, and TCRdb retains in-frame clones only, with some absent. The data hold roughly 150,000 clones, with 80% to 95% observed a single time. The specimen was blood. This chain joins TRBV30 and TRBJ2-3; 8 nucleotides align to TRBD2. The TCR comes from a man younger than 35 in good health. This CDR3 is CAWSRSGGAPSTDTQYF. The CDR3, as DNA: TGTGCCTGGAGTCGTTCGGGGGGGGCGCCCAGCACAGATACGCAGTATTTT.